This T cell receptor beta chain derives from a study of T cells in Graves' hyperthyroidism and ophthalmopathy. Researchers amplified the TCR beta CDR3 regions from RNA transcripts. TCR CDR3 regions were first amplified by RT-PCR with HTBI primers. TCRdb re-called the multiplex PCR reads with MiXCR, one entry per CDR3 protein. Of around 190,000 distinct CDR3 sequences in the sample, about a sixth are singletons; the top ten hold approximately 56%. The V and J ends lost 9 bases and 5 bases respectively, with 11 bases between them. The CDR3 contains 12 residues. Germline CDR1 is LNHNV and CDR2 is YYDKDF (reference sequence). Newly diagnosed hyperthyroidism patients aged 18 to 65 years had disease lasting under 2 months. Notes on the study in general: A model of 13 V-J features distinguished ophthalmopathy from stable hyperthyroidism.

Only a few counts were recorded for this clonotype. Its specificity is not known. The TCR sequence derives from a woman aged 45 to 65 with Graves' hyperthyroidism. The V and J genes are TRBV15 and TRBJ2-1; no clear D. The sequencing sample was made of blood. CDR3: CATGSSNNEQFF. The CDR3 DNA sequence: TGTGCCACGGGTAGCAGTAACAATGAGCAGTTCTTC.